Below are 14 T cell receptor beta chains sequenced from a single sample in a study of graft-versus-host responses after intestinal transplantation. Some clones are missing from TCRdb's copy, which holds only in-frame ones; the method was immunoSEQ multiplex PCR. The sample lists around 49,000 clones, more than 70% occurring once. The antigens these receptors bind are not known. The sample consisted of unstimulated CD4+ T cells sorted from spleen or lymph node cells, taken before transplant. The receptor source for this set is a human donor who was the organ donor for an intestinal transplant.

In DNA form, the CDR3 reads TGCGCCAGCAGCTTGATCGGTAGCGGGAAGCTTCGCGAGCAGTTCTTC. It specifies CASSLIGSGKLREQFF. The chain uses TRBV5-1 and TRBJ2-1; 8 positions agree with TRBD2. V trimming: 1 base; J trimming: 10 bases; junction bases outside the gene matches: 13. Germline values: CDR1 SGHRS, CDR2 YFSETQ. This CDR3 spans 16 amino acids.

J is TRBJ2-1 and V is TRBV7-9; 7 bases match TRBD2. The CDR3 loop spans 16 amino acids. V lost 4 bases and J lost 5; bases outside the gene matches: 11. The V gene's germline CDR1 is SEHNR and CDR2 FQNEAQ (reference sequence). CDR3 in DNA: TGTGCCAGCAGCTATTCTCCCGGGAGGCAGGACAATGAGCAGTTCTTC. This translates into CASSYSPGRQDNEQFF.

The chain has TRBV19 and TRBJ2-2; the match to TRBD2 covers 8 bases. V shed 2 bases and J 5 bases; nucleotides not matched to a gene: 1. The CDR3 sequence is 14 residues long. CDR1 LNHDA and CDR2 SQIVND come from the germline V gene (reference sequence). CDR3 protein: CASSIIAGTGELFF. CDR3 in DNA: TGTGCCAGTAGTATAATAGCGGGAACCGGGGAGCTGTTTTTT.

In DNA, the CDR3 is TGCGCCAGCAGCCAAGAGAGGACTAGCGGGACTAATGAGCAGTTCTTC. Translated, it gives CASSQERTSGTNEQFF. The chain is built from TRBV4-3 and TRBJ2-1, with 12 bases fitting TRBD2. This CDR3 is built from 16 residues. J lost 7 bases, V lost 0 bases, and 4 bases had no gene match. Germline CDR1 and CDR2: LGHNA and YSLEER.

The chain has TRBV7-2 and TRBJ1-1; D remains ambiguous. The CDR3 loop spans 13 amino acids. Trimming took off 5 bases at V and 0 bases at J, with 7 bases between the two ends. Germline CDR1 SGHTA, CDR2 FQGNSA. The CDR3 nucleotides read TGTGCCAGCAGCAACAGAGTGAACACTGAAGCTTTCTTT. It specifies CASSNRVNTEAFF.

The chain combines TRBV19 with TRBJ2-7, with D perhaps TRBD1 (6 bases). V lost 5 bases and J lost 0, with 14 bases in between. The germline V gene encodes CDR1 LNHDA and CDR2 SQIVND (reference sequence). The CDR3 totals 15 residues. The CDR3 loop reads CASSGTGTLSYEQYF. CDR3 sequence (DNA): TGTGCCAGTAGTGGAACAGGGACCCTCTCCTACGAGCAGTACTTC.

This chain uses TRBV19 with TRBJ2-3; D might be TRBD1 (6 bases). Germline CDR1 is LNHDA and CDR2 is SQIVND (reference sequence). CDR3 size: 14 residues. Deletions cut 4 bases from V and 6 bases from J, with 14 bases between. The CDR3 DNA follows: TGTGCCAGTAGTACACAGGGAGCCGGGGATACGCAGTATTTT. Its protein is CASSTQGAGDTQYF.

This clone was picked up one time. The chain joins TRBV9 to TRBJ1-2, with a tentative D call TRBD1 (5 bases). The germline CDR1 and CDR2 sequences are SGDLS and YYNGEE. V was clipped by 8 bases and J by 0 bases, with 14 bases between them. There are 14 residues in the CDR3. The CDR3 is CARADRSTNYGYTF. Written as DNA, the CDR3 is TGTGCCAGGGCTGACAGATCTACTAACTATGGCTACACCTTC.

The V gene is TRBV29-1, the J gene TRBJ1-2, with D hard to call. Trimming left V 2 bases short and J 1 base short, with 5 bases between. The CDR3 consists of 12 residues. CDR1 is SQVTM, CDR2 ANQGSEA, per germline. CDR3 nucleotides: TGCAGCGTTGAATCCAGTAACTATGGCTACACCTTC. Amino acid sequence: CSVESSNYGYTF.

This chain's CDR3 is CASSLRGVDRRYNEQFF. In DNA, the CDR3 is TGTGCCAGCAGCTTGAGGGGGGTGGACAGGCGATACAATGAGCAGTTCTTC. The V and J genes are TRBV5-6 and TRBJ2-1; TRBD1 is a possible D gene (7 bases). The CDR3 runs 17 residues. The V and J ends lost 1 base and 4 bases respectively, with 18 bases between them. Germline loops: CDR1 SGHDT, CDR2 YYEEEE.

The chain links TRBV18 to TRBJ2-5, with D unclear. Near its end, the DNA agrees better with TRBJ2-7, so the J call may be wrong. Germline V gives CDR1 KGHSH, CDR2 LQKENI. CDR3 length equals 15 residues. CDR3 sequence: CASSYGQPKTYEQYF. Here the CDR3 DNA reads TGTGCCAGCTCATATGGGCAGCCTAAAACCTACGAGCAGTACTTC.

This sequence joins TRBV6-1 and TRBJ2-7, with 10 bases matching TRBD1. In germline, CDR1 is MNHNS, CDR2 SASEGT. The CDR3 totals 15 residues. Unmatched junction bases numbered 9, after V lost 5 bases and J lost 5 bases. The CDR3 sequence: CASSPLGQGNNEQYF. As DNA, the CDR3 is TGTGCCAGCAGTCCCTTGGGACAGGGGAACAACGAGCAGTACTTC.

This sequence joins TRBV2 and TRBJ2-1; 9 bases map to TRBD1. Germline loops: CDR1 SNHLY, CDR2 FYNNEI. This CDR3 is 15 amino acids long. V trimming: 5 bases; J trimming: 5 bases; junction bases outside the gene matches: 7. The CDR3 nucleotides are TGTGCCAGCAGTTTGGACAGGGGTTACCACAATGAGCAGTTCTTC. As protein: CASSLDRGYHNEQFF.

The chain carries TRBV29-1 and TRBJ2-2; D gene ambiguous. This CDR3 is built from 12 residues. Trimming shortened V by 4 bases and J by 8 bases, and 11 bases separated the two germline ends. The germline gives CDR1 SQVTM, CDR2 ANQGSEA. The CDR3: CSVGQSNGELFF. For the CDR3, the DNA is TGCAGCGTTGGGCAGTCGAATGGGGAGCTGTTTTTT.